The clone carrying this TCR beta chain was counted many times. This specimen belongs to a study of molecular identifiers for immune sequencing clone quantification. About the research overall: Within a replicate experiment, RNA obtained from either around 20,000 or 99,000 naive CD8 cells was divided into five aliquots, and four of those aliquots were then sequenced.

A CD8+CD4-CCR7+CD45RA+ phenotype served as the sorting definition for naive CD8 T cells. There are 13 residues in the CDR3. Germline V gives CDR1 SGHRS, CDR2 YFSETQ. J gave up 4 bases and V 3 bases, and 1 base lay outside the gene matches. Previously reported methods and listed TCR primers produced the bulk TCR libraries. One entry per CDR3 protein results from TCRdb running MiXCR on the PCR reads. Here the sample spans about half a million distinct CDR3 sequences, 25% being singletons. The chain combines TRBV5-1 with TRBJ2-1; 7 nucleotides agree with TRBD1. The sequenced sample was naive CD8+ T cells from blood, with Jurkat cell RNA spiked in. Sample subset: FACS-sorted CD8+CD4-CCR7+CD45RA+ naive T cells. The receptor's source is a human donor in good health. Some libraries in this study had Jurkat cell RNA spiked in. Here the CDR3 reads CASSSTGYNEQFF. The DNA for the CDR3 is TGCGCCAGCAGCTCGACAGGGTACAATGAGCAGTTCTTC.